This TCR beta chain was recorded in a study of CXCR3-negative and CXCR3-positive naive CD8 T cells (dated by TCRdb to the late 2010s). General notes on the study: In total, about 135 million TRB reads were obtained, or roughly 1.5 +/- 0.3 million reads per library. Naive subsets from 5 or 6 donors and memory cells from 3 donors were included in the TRBV-TRBJ cluster analysis. Diversity and physicochemical repertoire analyses covered roughly eleven donors pooled from two independent experiments. The paper's findings and limits, for the study overall: Surface CD5, linked to self-reactivity in mice, was comparable between naive subsets; TCR interaction strength was therefore also inferred from TRB CDR3 physicochemical properties. Both naive subsets had comparably high repertoire diversity, while memory CD8+ T cells had much lower repertoire diversity. TRB CDR3s from CXCR3-positive naive cells showed higher hydrophobicity (lower Kidera factor 4), lower energy, and higher strength and volume indices than CXCR3-negative naive cells. Freshly isolated PBMCs were used for most assays because CXCR3 expression went down partially after cryopreservation. Within the same donor, TRBV-TRBJ usage looked similar between naive CXCR3-negative and CXCR3-positive cells, but memory cells had distinct patterns.

Sequencing instrument: NextSeq 550. The Human TCR Profiling Kit (MiLaboratory) was used to prepare UMI-labeled 5' RACE TRB cDNA libraries. cDNA synthesis used the entire amount of extracted RNA, and PCR amplification then used the entire amount of cDNA produced. Libraries were prepared in parallel using an identical number of PCR cycles. In the paper's pipeline: About 53,000 +/- 9,400 unique UMI-labeled TRB cDNA molecules per library were extracted with MIGEC and MiXCR, with at least two reads per UMI required. On average, approximately 40,000 +/- 10,000 functional in-frame TRB CDR3 nucleotide clonotypes lacking stop codons were found per library. After downsampling to 5000 UMI-labeled TRB molecules per sample, diversity metrics such as normalized Shannon-Wiener and Chao1 were calculated in VDJtools. VDJtools was used to calculate clonotype-size-weighted physicochemical properties of the central five CDR3 residues, namely interaction energy, strength, volume and Kidera factor 4. Based on TCRdb reprocessing of the reads, there is one entry per CDR3 protein sequence, and DNA is missing. TCRdb, not the original authors, processed these V and J calls. The sample table holds about 120,000 distinct CDR3 sequences. 0.59% of the sample is held by the ten biggest clonotypes.

Concerning this clonotype itself: What this receptor recognizes is not known.

Each CD8+ T cell subset was flow-sorted in triplicate, and approximately 280,000 cells per subset were placed directly into RLT lysis buffer. To exclude memory contaminants, naive CD8+ T cells were stringently defined as CD45RO-CCR7+CD27+CD95-. Peripheral blood mononuclear cells were isolated from buffy coats by standard density gradient centrifugation. A FACSAria III was used to flow-sort naive CD8+ T cells into CXCR3-negative and CXCR3-positive populations. Total RNA was extracted from sorted cells with an RNeasy Mini Kit. This receptor was identified in a human donor in good health. Some clones in this sample may be carry-over from other donors' samples. The source material was naive CXCR3+ CD8+ T cells from blood. What the cell subset or site label conveys for this sample: CD45RO-CCR7+CD27+CD95- naive CD8+ T cells expressing CXCR3 (TNR3+).

The CDR3 protein sequence reads: CASSQFTGYTEAFF. The sequence joins TRBV14 to TRBJ1-1; TCRdb returns TRBD1, unconfirmable since there is no DNA. Per the germline V gene, SGHDN is the CDR1 and FVKESK is the CDR2. Including cysteine and phenylalanine, the CDR3 has 14 amino acids. DNA was not recorded. The reference TRBV14 and TRBJ1-1 proteins fill in what lies around the CDR3, so the full variable domain reads EAGVTQFPSHSVIEKGQTVTLRCDPISGHDNLYWYRRVMGKEIKFLLHFVKESKQDESGMPNNRFLAERTGGTYSTLKVQPAELEDSGVYFCASSQFTGYTEAFFGQGTRLTVV.